These 20 T cell receptor beta chains came from one sample sequenced in a study of shared clonotypes between healthy human individuals. Only in-frame clones appear in the TCRdb table, and some are missing; sequencing was by immunoSEQ multiplex PCR. The sample includes about 2.5 million clones, around 90% of them seen just once. The sequencing sample was made of naive CD4+ T cells from PBMCs. As for subset: CD45RA+ positively selected. These receptor sequences come from a man in his late teens or twenties in good health. Some clones in this sample may be carry-over from other donors' samples.

The chain links TRBV7-9 to TRBJ1-4; D is unclear. The CDR3 extends over 13 amino acids. Per the germline V gene, CDR1 is SEHNR and CDR2 is FQNEAQ (reference sequence). V was clipped by 0 bases and J by 7 bases, with 6 bases between them. The CDR3 bases are TGTGCCAGCAGCTTAGCCGGTTTTGAAAAACTGTTTTTT. Encoded protein: CASSLAGFEKLFF.

The chain employs TRBV27 and TRBJ1-5; D unclear. Trimming cost V 3 bases and J 4 bases, with 13 bases left between them. Germline values: CDR1 MNHEY, CDR2 SMNVEV (reference sequence). The CDR3 contains 15 residues. As DNA, the CDR3 is TGTGCCAGCAGTTTTATTTACAGTTCGAATCAGCCCCAGCATTTT. Its protein is CASSFIYSSNQPQHF.

This CDR3 reads CASSQVALNTEAFF. The CDR3 nucleotides read TGTGCCAGCAGCCAAGTCGCCCTGAACACTGAAGCTTTCTTT. This chain joins TRBV4-2 and TRBJ1-1; D remains unclear. Trimming cost V 1 base and J 0 bases, with 6 bases left between them. Germline CDR1 reads LGHNA; CDR2 reads YNFKEQ. CDR3 size: 14 residues.

The chain combines TRBV5-1 with TRBJ1-1, with D possibly TRBD1 on 5 matching bases. Trimming pared 3 bases from V and 7 bases from J, leaving 16 bases between. Germline CDR1 is SGHRS and CDR2 is YFSETQ. The CDR3 consists of 14 residues. The CDR3 here is CASSSMGREGEAFF. DNA for the CDR3: TGCGCCAGCAGCTCAATGGGCAGGGAGGGTGAAGCTTTCTTT.

This chain connects TRBV7-9 to TRBJ1-1; D unclear. With 4 bases removed from V and 4 bases from J, the gap between germline ends came to 7 bases. The CDR3 spans 12 residues. The germline CDR1 and CDR2 sequences are SEHNR and FQNEAQ (reference sequence). The DNA of the CDR3 is TGTGCCAGCAGCTCACCCTCCACTGAAGCTTTCTTT. This codes for CASSSPSTEAFF.

The chain joins TRBV6-1 to TRBJ1-1; D gene ambiguous. From germline, CDR1 is MNHNS and CDR2 SASEGT. The CDR3 is 13 amino acids. V dropped 2 bases and J dropped 4 bases, with 8 bases sitting between them. Here the CDR3 reads CASSEIVGTEAFF. CDR3 nucleotide sequence: TGTGCCAGCAGTGAAATAGTGGGCACTGAAGCTTTCTTT.

This chain connects TRBV11-2 to TRBJ2-3; the match to TRBD2 covers 9 bases. The J segment lost 6 bases and the V segment lost 0 bases, leaving 10 bases of the junction unmatched. CDR3 length: 17 residues. The germline V gene has CDR1 SGHAT and CDR2 FQNNGV. CDR3 loop: CASSLDARGSGSDTQYF. The CDR3 nucleotides read TGTGCCAGCAGCTTAGATGCCCGGGGTAGCGGGAGTGATACGCAGTATTTT.

About this clone: The junction departs from germline at one end; a sequencing error may be responsible. The chain joins TRBV7-2 to TRBJ2-1; TRBD2 agrees at 8 bases. CDR1 is SGHTA, CDR2 FQGNSA, per germline. This CDR3 has 14 residues. CDR3 region: CASSLAGTLNEQFF. DNA of the CDR3: TGTGCCAGCAGTTTAGCGGGGACTCTCAATGAGCAGTTCTTC.

A remark on this clone: Other DNA sequences in the sample encode the same CDR3. The chain uses TRBV28 and TRBJ2-1, with 11 bases aligning to TRBD2. The ends lost 6 bases at V and 3 bases at J; junction bases unmatched: 4. CDR1 is MDHEN, CDR2 SYDVKM, per germline. This CDR3 spans 15 amino acids. DNA of the CDR3: TGTGCCAGCAGCCGACTAGCGGGGTACTACAATGAGCAGTTCTTC. Protein product: CASSRLAGYYNEQFF.

As DNA, the CDR3 is TGTGCCTGGAGTCCCCCTCAGAGCTACTATGGCTACACCTTC. It translates to CAWSPPQSYYGYTF. J is TRBJ1-2 and V is TRBV30; no clear D gene. V lost 2 bases, J lost 3 bases, and 13 bases lay in between. Germline V gene lookup returns CDR1 GTSNPN and CDR2 SVGIG (reference sequence). This CDR3 comprises 14 residues.

The chain recombines TRBV27 with TRBJ2-2; 8 positions match TRBD1. V gave up 3 bases and J gave up 4 bases; unmatched junction bases: 4. Germline CDR1 is MNHEY and CDR2 is SMNVEV (reference sequence). The CDR3 spans 15 residues. CDR3 sequence reads: CASSFGQGGTGELFF. The CDR3 DNA follows: TGTGCCAGCAGTTTCGGACAGGGTGGCACCGGGGAGCTGTTTTTT.

The chain joins TRBV4-3 to TRBJ2-7; D is uncertain. CDR3 length: 15 residues. V gave up 4 bases and J gave up 2 bases, with 15 bases separating them. Germline CDR1 reads LGHNA; CDR2 reads YSLEER. The CDR3 region is CASSPQRAHPYEQYF. The CDR3 DNA follows: TGCGCCAGCAGCCCACAACGGGCCCACCCCTACGAGCAGTACTTC.

The chain links TRBV19 to TRBJ2-5, with D uncertain. Germline V gene sequence: CDR1 LNHDA, CDR2 SQIVND (reference sequence). The V gene lost 4 bases and the J gene lost 0 bases, with 9 bases spanning the gap. This CDR3 comprises 14 residues. CDR3 nucleotide sequence: TGTGCCAGTAGTAGACGAGCGTACCAAGAGACCCAGTACTTC. This encodes CASSRRAYQETQYF. The full variable domain, rest sourced from reference TRBV19 and TRBJ2-5, is DGGITQSPKYLFRKEGQNVTLSCEQNLNHDAMYWYRQDPGQGLRLIYYSQIVNDFQKGDIAEGYSVSREKKESFPLTVTSAQKNPTAFYLCASSRRAYQETQYFGPGTRLLVL.

This chain links TRBV4-1 with TRBJ2-7; no clear D. CDR3 length: 14 amino acids. V lost 2 bases and J 4 bases, leaving 12 bases between the germline ends. Germline lookup yields CDR1 MGHRA and CDR2 YSYEKL. The CDR3 protein is CASSQRDLSYEQYF. DNA of the CDR3: TGCGCCAGCAGCCAACGAGACTTGTCTTACGAGCAGTACTTC.

In nucleotides, the CDR3 is TGTGCCAGCAGCTTAATTCGGGGTCTCGACGAGCAGTACTTC. Protein sequence: CASSLIRGLDEQYF. The rearrangement joins TRBV7-2 to TRBJ2-7; D is possibly TRBD2 (5 bases). CDR3 size: 14 residues. Trimming removed 2 bases from V and 5 bases from J, with 13 bases in between. CDR1 is SGHTA and CDR2 is FQGNSA in the germline V gene. The full variable domain, with the rest looked up from reference TRBV7-2 and TRBJ2-7, is GAGVSQSPSNKVTEKGKDVELRCDPISGHTALYWYRQSLGQGLEFLIYFQGNSAPDKSGLPSDRFSAERTGGSVSTLTIQRTQQEDSAVYLCASSLIRGLDEQYFGPGTRLTVT.

The chain has TRBV15 and TRBJ1-5; TRBD1 agrees at 7 bases. Germline values: CDR1 LNHNV, CDR2 YYDKDF (reference sequence). V was clipped by 0 bases and J by 5 bases; unmatched bases: 10. The CDR3 contains 17 residues. This CDR3 reads CATSRDRGRTGDQPQHF. In nucleotides, the CDR3 is TGTGCCACCAGCAGAGATAGAGGCCGGACAGGAGATCAGCCCCAGCATTTT.

The chain employs TRBV30 and TRBJ1-1; the D gene is possibly TRBD1 (6 bases). V dropped 8 bases and J dropped 4 bases, with 14 bases sitting between them. The CDR3 totals 12 residues. Germline V gives CDR1 GTSNPN, CDR2 SVGIG (reference sequence). The CDR3 region has the DNA TGTGCCCGATTCAGGGGTTCCACTGAAGCTTTCTTT. It specifies CARFRGSTEAFF.

This clone was seen once. Other DNA sequences in this specimen translate into the identical CDR3. This chain links TRBV5-1 with TRBJ2-7; TRBD1 aligns across 8 bases. Germline V CDR1 and CDR2: SGHRS, YFSETQ. After removal of 2 bases from V and 0 bases from J, the junction contained 4 bases not matched to a gene. The CDR3 has 15 residues. CDR3 in DNA: TGCGCCAGCAGCTTCGGGACAGGCGTCTCCTACGAGCAGTACTTC. The encoded protein is CASSFGTGVSYEQYF.

The genes are TRBV9 and TRBJ2-5; D unclear. Germline V lookup: CDR1 SGDLS, CDR2 YYNGEE. The CDR3 totals 13 residues. Trimming removed 3 bases at V and 4 bases at J, with 10 bases between. The CDR3 protein is CASSDGPAETQYF. For the CDR3, the DNA is TGTGCCAGCAGCGACGGCCCGGCAGAGACCCAGTACTTC. Supplemented by reference TRBV9 and TRBJ2-5, the full variable domain reads DSGVTQTPKHLITATGQRVTLRCSPRSGDLSVYWYQQSLDQGLQFLIQYYNGEERAKGNILERFSAQQFPDLHSELNLSSLELGDSALYFCASSDGPAETQYFGPGTRLLVL.

The chain recombines TRBV28 with TRBJ2-6; 9 nucleotides align to TRBD1. V lost 1 base and J lost 0; bases outside the gene matches: 4. Germline lookup yields CDR1 MDHEN and CDR2 SYDVKM. The CDR3 is made up of 18 amino acids. Written as DNA, the CDR3 is TGTGCCAGCAGTTTATTGGGACAGGGTACCTCTGGGGCCAACGTCCTGACTTTC. Amino acids: CASSLLGQGTSGANVLTF.